The entry below gives a single T cell receptor beta chain sequence along with its context. The data derive from a study of control samples from healthy donors and cancer patients. V was pared by 3 bases and J by 4 bases, with 12 bases between. CDR1 and CDR2 from the germline V gene are LNHDA and SQIVND (reference sequence). The CDR3 runs 14 residues. Here immunoSEQ multiplex PCR was the method, and the copy in TCRdb shows in-frame clones only, minus some. The sample consists of some 90,000 clones, about 86% of them appearing once. The clonotype comes from a woman between 50 and 59 years old in good health. The sample taken for sequencing was blood. The rearrangement uses TRBV19 and TRBJ1-2; D is unclear. In DNA, the CDR3 is TGTGCCAGTAGTATCGGCGGCGGCAGCTATGGCTACACCTTC. It yields the protein CASSIGGGSYGYTF. The whole variable domain, remainder taken from reference TRBV19 and TRBJ1-2, is DGGITQSPKYLFRKEGQNVTLSCEQNLNHDAMYWYRQDPGQGLRLIYYSQIVNDFQKGDIAEGYSVSREKKESFPLTVTSAQKNPTAFYLCASSIGGGSYGYTFGSGTRLTVV.